The T cell receptor beta chain under discussion was sequenced for a study of cytomegalovirus exposure and HLA in healthy donors. Study conclusions and caveats: TCR beta chains associated with HLA were, in a later analysis, more clonally expanded than equally common others. In a later analysis, TCR beta V- and J-gene trimming showed a link to a missense DCLRE1C variant.

About this clone itself: The antigen remains unidentified.

V dropped 3 bases and J dropped 5 bases, with 13 bases sitting between them. There are 13 residues in the CDR3. Germline lookup yields CDR1 GTSNPN and CDR2 SVGIG (reference sequence). With 60 Vbeta and 13 Jbeta primers, the PCR was carried out. Sequenced by immunoSEQ multiplex PCR; TCRdb stores in-frame clones only, minus some. This sample has approximately 300,000 clones; almost 85% occur once, and the top ten carry 1.5% to 2.5%. Source material: PBMCs. The rearrangement joins TRBV30 to TRBJ2-5; D possibly corresponds to TRBD2 (5 bases). The TCR was taken from a woman aged 40 to 49 in good health and CMV-seropositive. The CDR3 DNA follows: TGTGCCTGGAGAAACATTCCGGGGGAGACCCAGTACTTC. This sequence encodes CAWRNIPGETQYF.